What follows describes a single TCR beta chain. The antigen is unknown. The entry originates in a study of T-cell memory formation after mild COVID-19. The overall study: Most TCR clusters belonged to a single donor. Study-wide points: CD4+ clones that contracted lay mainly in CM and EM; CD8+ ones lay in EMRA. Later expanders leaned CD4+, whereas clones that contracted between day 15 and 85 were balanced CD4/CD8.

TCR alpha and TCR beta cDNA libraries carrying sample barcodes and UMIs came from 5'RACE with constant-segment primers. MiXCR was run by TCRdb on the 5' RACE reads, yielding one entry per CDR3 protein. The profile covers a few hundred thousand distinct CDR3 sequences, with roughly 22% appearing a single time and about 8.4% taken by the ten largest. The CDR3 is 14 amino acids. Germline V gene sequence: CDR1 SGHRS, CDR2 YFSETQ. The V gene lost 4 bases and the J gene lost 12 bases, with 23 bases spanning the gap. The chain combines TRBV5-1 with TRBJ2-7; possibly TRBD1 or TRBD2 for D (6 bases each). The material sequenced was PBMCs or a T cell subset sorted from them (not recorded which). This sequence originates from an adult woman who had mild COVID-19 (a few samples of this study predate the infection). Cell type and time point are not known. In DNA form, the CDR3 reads TGCGCCAGCAGCAGTACCGGGACTCAGGGGATAGGGTACTTC. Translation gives CASSSTGTQGIGYF.